The 6 T cell receptor beta chains given below trace back to one sample, sequenced in a study of CD8 T cells in ankylosing spondylitis (dated by TCRdb to about 2017). The library was built by means of 5' RACE. Sequencing was carried out with an Illumina HiSeq 2500. TCRdb applied fastp at Q25 and MiXCR to the public reads, then kept only in-frame beta chains. Each entry is one CDR3 protein sequence, shown with its most common DNA and genes. The sample table lists roughly 86,000 distinct CDR3 sequences, about 9% of them with a count of one. The ten largest clonotypes hold approximately 4.8% of the sample. What was sequenced was blood, either unsorted or a sorted T cell fraction (not recorded which). The receptors were sampled from a male donor with ankylosing spondylitis or in good health (not recorded which).

This clonotype was counted ten times or more. The chain combines TRBV29-1 with TRBJ2-5; TRBD1 agrees at 8 bases. This CDR3 contains 12 residues. The germline CDR1 and CDR2 sequences are SQVTM and ANQGSEA. Trimming removed 7 bases from V and 2 bases from J; junction bases left unmatched: 3. The CDR3 DNA reads TGCAGCGGACAGGGGAAACAAGAGACCCAGTACTTC. Its translation is CSGQGKQETQYF.

This clonotype was found many times. V usage is TRBV6-5 and J usage is TRBJ1-5; D is ambiguous. The CDR3 runs 15 residues. Germline V gene lookup returns CDR1 MNHEY and CDR2 SVGAGI. The V end was cut by 6 bases, the J end by 2 bases, with 14 bases between. For the CDR3, the DNA is TGTGCCAGCAGATCCCGGGCGGAGGGCAATCAGCCCCAGCATTTT. It is translated as CASRSRAEGNQPQHF.

There are a few counts of this clonotype. CDR3 amino acids: CASSLSASNADTQYF. The CDR3 bases are TGTGCCAGCAGCTTAAGTGCGAGCAATGCAGATACGCAGTATTTT. The chain employs TRBV7-3 and TRBJ2-3, with unresolved D. The germline V and J ends were trimmed by 1 base and 4 bases, with 12 bases remaining between them. The CDR3 spans 15 residues. CDR1 is SGHTA and CDR2 is FQGTGA in the germline V gene. Full variable domain (remainder filled in from reference TRBV7-3 and TRBJ2-3): GAGVSQTPSNKVTEKGKYVELRCDPISGHTALYWYRQSLGQGPEFLIYFQGTGAADDSGLPNDRFFAVRPEGSVSTLKIQRTERGDSAVYLCASSLSASNADTQYFGPGTRLTVL.

This clonotype was detected many times. The genes are TRBV12-3 or TRBV12-4 and TRBJ1-4; unclear D gene. Trimming shortened V by 7 bases and J by 3 bases, and 12 bases separated the two germline ends. The CDR3 contains 14 residues. For the CDR3, the DNA is TGTGCCAGCACACTCACGGCGCCTAATGAAAAACTGTTTTTT. Translation: CASTLTAPNEKLFF.

This clonotype was recorded at least ten times. The V and J genes are TRBV24-1 and TRBJ2-7, with D hard to call. V was shortened by 3 bases and J by 3 bases, with 8 bases between the two germline ends. Per germline, CDR1 KGHDR and CDR2 SFDVKD. The CDR3 spans 13 residues. CDR3 DNA: TGTGCCACCAGTGATGCGGAGAACTACGAGCAGTACTTC. This encodes CATSDAENYEQYF.

The sample holds many counts of this clonotype. The chain's CDR3 is CSASRPATNEKLFF. CDR3 DNA: TGCAGTGCTAGTCGGCCGGCAACTAATGAAAAACTGTTTTTT. The chain employs TRBV20-1 and TRBJ1-4; D ambiguous. This CDR3 region has 14 residues. Germline values: CDR1 DFQATT, CDR2 SNEGSKA (reference sequence). V dropped 3 bases and J dropped 0 bases, with 8 bases sitting between them.